What follows are 12 T cell receptor beta chains derived from one specimen sequenced in a study of blood T cells in healthy people across ages. Primed by a sample-barcoded 5' primer and a J-beta primer mix, a second PCR proceeded for roughly 6 to 12 cycles. A single record per CDR3 protein comes from TCRdb applying MiXCR to the 5' RACE reads. This table holds about 970,000 distinct CDR3 sequences, about 53% found once. Input material: blood. The receptors were sampled from a woman aged 55-70 years in good health.

A few counts support this clonotype. V and J are TRBV4-1 and TRBJ2-1; D remains ambiguous. The V end was cut by 2 bases, the J end by 9 bases, with 11 bases between. The CDR3 is 13 amino acids. From germline, CDR1 is MGHRA and CDR2 YSYEKL. CDR3 sequence: CASSQNEAGEQFF. The CDR3 region has the DNA TGCGCCAGCAGCCAAAACGAAGCCGGTGAGCAGTTCTTC.

In its sample, this clonotype was seen a few times. V is TRBV7-2 and J is TRBJ1-4; TRBD1 might be the D (6 bases). Germline lookup yields CDR1 SGHTA and CDR2 FQGNSA. Deletions cut 8 bases from V and 8 bases from J, with 15 bases between. The CDR3 runs 13 residues. The CDR3 nucleotides are TGTGCCAGCGGCCGGTACGGGGGCGAAAAACTGTTTTTT. Amino acid sequence: CASGRYGGEKLFF.

The chain couples TRBV6-2 or TRBV6-3 to TRBJ2-7; TRBD2 aligns across 7 bases. This CDR3 is built from 18 residues. The V gene end was trimmed by 10 bases and the J gene end by 0 bases; junction bases not matched to a gene: 21. Germline-derived CDR1 and CDR2 are MNHEY and SVGEGT. The CDR3 loop reads CANQVLGQGGKSSYEQYF. The CDR3 DNA follows: TGTGCCAACCAAGTCCTCGGGCAGGGAGGGAAGAGCTCCTACGAGCAGTACTTC.

The V gene is TRBV28, the J gene TRBJ2-6; D possibly corresponds to TRBD1 (6 bases). V was cut by 8 bases and J by 2 bases, with 13 bases left in between. The germline CDR1 and CDR2 sequences are MDHEN and SYDVKM. The CDR3 covers 15 residues. The DNA for the CDR3 is TGTGCCAGCGTCTTAGCAGGGGCTGGGGCCAACGTCCTGACTTTC. It translates to CASVLAGAGANVLTF.

This clonotype has only a few counts. This chain links TRBV28 with TRBJ2-7; no definite D call. In germline, CDR1 is MDHEN, CDR2 SYDVKM. Deletions cut 7 bases from V and 2 bases from J, with 15 bases between. The CDR3 spans 14 residues. The CDR3: CASTGATPAYEQYF. In nucleotides, the CDR3 is TGTGCCAGCACCGGAGCGACTCCGGCCTACGAGCAGTACTTC.

J is TRBJ2-2 and V is TRBV7-6; no definite D call. Germline V gene sequence: CDR1 SGHVS, CDR2 FNYEAQ. The CDR3 runs 16 residues. Trimming pared 1 base from V and 6 bases from J, leaving 15 bases between. Here the CDR3 DNA reads TGTGCCAGCAGCTTAGTCCCCCGGCTGGGCCCCGGGGAGCTGTTTTTT. Its protein product is CASSLVPRLGPGELFF.

This sequence joins TRBV11-2 and TRBJ2-1, with TRBD2 matching over 10 bases. The CDR3 consists of 13 residues. Germline assignment: CDR1 SGHAT and CDR2 FQNNGV. V lost 7 bases and J lost 7; bases outside the gene matches: 4. DNA of the CDR3: TGTGCCAGCAACCTAGCGGGAGTAAATGAGCAGTTCTTC. Translating gives CASNLAGVNEQFF.

The J gene is TRBJ2-1, the V gene TRBV7-2; 8 positions match TRBD2. Germline V gives CDR1 SGHTA, CDR2 FQGNSA. Losses at the gene ends were 0 bases for V and 12 bases for J; bases not matched to a gene: 13. This CDR3 comprises 16 residues. The CDR3 DNA is TGTGCCAGCAGCTTAGCACCGGGACTAGTCGGTTTGGGGCAGTTCTTC. Translated: CASSLAPGLVGLGQFF.

In its sample, this clonotype was seen a few times. The chain combines TRBV9 with TRBJ2-1; D possibly corresponds to TRBD2 (5 bases). Germline V lookup: CDR1 SGDLS, CDR2 YYNGEE. The CDR3 extends over 15 amino acids. V was clipped by 3 bases and J by 5 bases, with 15 bases between them. The CDR3 DNA is TGTGCCAGCAGCGCCGCAATGACTATCAACAATGAGCAGTTCTTC. This encodes CASSAAMTINNEQFF. Supplemented by reference TRBV9 and TRBJ2-1, the full variable domain reads DSGVTQTPKHLITATGQRVTLRCSPRSGDLSVYWYQQSLDQGLQFLIQYYNGEERAKGNILERFSAQQFPDLHSELNLSSLELGDSALYFCASSAAMTINNEQFFGPGTRLTVL.

This clonotype was observed a handful of times. This chain joins TRBV28 and TRBJ1-1; a possible D gene is TRBD1 (6 bases). Trimming shortened V by 10 bases and J by 6 bases, and 12 bases separated the two germline ends. There are 11 residues in the CDR3. The germline gives CDR1 MDHEN, CDR2 SYDVKM. CDR3 protein: CATQGRAEAFF. The CDR3 nucleotides read TGTGCCACCCAGGGGAGGGCTGAAGCTTTCTTT.

The V call is TRBV6-5, the J call TRBJ2-4, with D tentatively TRBD1 or TRBD2 (5 bases each). The J call may not be correct, given that the DNA end is closer to TRBJ2-7. Germline values: CDR1 MNHEY, CDR2 SVGAGI. The CDR3 loop spans 15 amino acids. This chain's CDR3 is CASSYGTSPGYEQYF. The CDR3 DNA sequence: TGTGCCAGCAGTTACGGGACCTCACCAGGCTACGAGCAGTACTTC.

In its sample, this clonotype was seen a few times. The rearrangement uses TRBV2 and TRBJ2-1; maybe TRBD1 (6 bases). V was shortened by 10 bases and J by 1 base, with 11 bases between the two germline ends. The CDR3 sequence is 13 residues long. Germline CDR1 is SNHLY and CDR2 is FYNNEI. CDR3 bases: TGTGCCACGCATGGACAGTCCTACAATGAGCAGTTCTTC. Translation gives CATHGQSYNEQFF.